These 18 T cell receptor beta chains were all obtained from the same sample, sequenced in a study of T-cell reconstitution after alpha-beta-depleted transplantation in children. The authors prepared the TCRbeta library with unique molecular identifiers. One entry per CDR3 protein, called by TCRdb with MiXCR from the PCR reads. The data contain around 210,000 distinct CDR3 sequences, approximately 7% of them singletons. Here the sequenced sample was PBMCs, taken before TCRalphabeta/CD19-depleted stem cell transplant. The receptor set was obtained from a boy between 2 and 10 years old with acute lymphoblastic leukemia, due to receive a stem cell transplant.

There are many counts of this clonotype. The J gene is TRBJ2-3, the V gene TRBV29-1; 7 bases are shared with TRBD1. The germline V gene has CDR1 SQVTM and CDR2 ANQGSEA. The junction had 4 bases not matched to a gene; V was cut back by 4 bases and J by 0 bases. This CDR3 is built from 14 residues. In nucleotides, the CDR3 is TGCAGCGTTGGGGGGACAGAGAGCACAGATACGCAGTATTTT. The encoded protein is CSVGGTESTDTQYF.

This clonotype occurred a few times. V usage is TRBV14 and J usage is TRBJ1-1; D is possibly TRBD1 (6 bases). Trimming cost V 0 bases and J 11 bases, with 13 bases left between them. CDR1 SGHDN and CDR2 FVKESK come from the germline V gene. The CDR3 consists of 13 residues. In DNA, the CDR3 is TGTGCCAGCAGCCAAGATAATCGGGGGGCCGCTTTCTTT. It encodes CASSQDNRGAAFF.

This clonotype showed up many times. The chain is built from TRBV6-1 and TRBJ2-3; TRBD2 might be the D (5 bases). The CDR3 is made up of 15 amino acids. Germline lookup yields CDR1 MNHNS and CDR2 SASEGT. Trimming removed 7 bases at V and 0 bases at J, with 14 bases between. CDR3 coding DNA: TGTGCCAGCAACGAGCGGAGTTCTAGCACAGATACGCAGTATTTT. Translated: CASNERSSSTDTQYF.

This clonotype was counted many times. CDR3 sequence reads: CASSLDRRGDEQYF. The CDR3 nucleotides read TGTGCCAGCAGCTTAGACCGCAGGGGCGACGAGCAGTACTTC. The gene calls are TRBV7-9 and TRBJ2-7; perhaps TRBD1 as D (6 bases). The CDR3 length is 14 residues. V lost 1 base to trimming and J lost 5 bases, with 12 bases between them. Per germline, CDR1 SEHNR and CDR2 FQNEAQ (reference sequence).

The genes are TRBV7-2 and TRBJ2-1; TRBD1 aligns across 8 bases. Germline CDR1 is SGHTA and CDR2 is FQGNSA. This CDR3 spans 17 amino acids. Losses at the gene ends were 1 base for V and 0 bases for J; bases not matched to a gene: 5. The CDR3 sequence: CASSLVRDRSSYNEQFF. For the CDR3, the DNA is TGTGCCAGCAGCTTAGTCCGGGACAGGAGCTCCTACAATGAGCAGTTCTTC.

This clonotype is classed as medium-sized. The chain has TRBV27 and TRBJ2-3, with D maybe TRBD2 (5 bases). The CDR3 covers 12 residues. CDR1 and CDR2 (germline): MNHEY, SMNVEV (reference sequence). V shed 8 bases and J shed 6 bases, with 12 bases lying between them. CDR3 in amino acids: CASGRFGDTQYF. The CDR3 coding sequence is TGTGCCAGCGGGAGATTCGGGGATACGCAGTATTTT.

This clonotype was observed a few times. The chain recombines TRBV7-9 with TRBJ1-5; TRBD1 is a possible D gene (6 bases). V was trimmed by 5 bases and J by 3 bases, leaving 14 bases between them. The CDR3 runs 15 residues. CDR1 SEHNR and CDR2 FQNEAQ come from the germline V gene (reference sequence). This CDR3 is CASSPGSGVNQPQHF. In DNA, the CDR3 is TGTGCCAGCAGCCCCGGGTCAGGGGTCAATCAGCCCCAGCATTTT.

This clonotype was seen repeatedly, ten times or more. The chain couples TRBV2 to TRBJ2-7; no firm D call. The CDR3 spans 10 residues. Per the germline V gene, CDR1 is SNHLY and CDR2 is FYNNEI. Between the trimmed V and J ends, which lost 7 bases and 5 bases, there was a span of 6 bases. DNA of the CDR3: TGTGCCAGCATCGGAAACGAGCAGTACTTC. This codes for CASIGNEQYF.

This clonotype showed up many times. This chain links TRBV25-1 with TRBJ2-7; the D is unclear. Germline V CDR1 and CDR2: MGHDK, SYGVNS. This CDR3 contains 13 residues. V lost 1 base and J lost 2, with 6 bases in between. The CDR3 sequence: CASSESGPYEQYF. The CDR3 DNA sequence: TGTGCCAGCAGTGAATCCGGCCCCTACGAGCAGTACTTC.

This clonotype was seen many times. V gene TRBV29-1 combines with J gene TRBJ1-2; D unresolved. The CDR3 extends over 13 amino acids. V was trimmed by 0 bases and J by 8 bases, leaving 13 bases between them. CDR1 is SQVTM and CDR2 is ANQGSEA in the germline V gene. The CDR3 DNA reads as TGCAGCGTTGAAGACCCAGCACCCGGAGGCTACACCTTC. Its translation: CSVEDPAPGGYTF.

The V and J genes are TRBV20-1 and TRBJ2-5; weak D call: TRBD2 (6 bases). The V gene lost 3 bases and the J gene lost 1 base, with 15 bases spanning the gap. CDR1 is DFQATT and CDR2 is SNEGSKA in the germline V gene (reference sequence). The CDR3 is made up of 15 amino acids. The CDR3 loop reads CSASLGYGGQETQYF. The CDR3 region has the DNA TGCAGTGCTAGCCTTGGTTACGGGGGCCAAGAGACCCAGTACTTC.

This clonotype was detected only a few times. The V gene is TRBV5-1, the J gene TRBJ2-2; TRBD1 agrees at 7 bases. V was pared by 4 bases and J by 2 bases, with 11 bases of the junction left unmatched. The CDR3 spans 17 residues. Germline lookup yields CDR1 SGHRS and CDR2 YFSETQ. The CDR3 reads CASSDKRTGANTGELFF. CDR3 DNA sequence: TGCGCCAGCAGCGATAAACGAACAGGGGCCAACACCGGGGAGCTGTTTTTT.

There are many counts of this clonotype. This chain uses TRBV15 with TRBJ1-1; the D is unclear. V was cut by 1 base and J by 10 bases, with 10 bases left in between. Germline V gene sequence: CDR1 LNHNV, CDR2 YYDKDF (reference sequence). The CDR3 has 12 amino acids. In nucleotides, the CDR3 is TGTGCCACCAGCAGAGGAGAGGAAAGAGCTTTCTTT. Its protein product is CATSRGEERAFF.

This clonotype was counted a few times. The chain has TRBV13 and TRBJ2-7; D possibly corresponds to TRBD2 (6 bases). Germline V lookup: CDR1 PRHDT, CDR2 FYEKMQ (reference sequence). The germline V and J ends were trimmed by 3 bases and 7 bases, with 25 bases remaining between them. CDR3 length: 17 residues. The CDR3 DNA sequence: TGTGCCAGCAGCTTTAATGAGGAGGGGTTGTTCGGGGGTGAGCAGTACTTC. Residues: CASSFNEEGLFGGEQYF. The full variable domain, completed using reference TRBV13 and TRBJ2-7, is AAGVIQSPRHLIKEKRETATLKCYPIPRHDTVYWYQQGPGQDPQFLISFYEKMQSDKGSIPDRFSAQQFSDYHSELNMSSLELGDSALYFCASSFNEEGLFGGEQYFGPGTRLTVT.

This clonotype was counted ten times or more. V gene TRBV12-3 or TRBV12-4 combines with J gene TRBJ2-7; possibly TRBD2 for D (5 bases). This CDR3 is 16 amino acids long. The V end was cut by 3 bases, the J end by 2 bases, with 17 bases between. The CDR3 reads CASSLGSGAATYEQYF. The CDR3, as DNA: TGTGCCAGCAGTTTGGGGAGCGGTGCGGCTACCTACGAGCAGTACTTC.

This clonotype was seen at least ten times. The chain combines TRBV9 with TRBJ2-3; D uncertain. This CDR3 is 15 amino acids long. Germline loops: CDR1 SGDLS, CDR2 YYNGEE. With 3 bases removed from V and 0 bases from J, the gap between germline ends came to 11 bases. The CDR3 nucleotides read TGTGCCAGCAGCGGTTGGGCGTCGAGCACAGATACGCAGTATTTT. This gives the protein CASSGWASSTDTQYF.

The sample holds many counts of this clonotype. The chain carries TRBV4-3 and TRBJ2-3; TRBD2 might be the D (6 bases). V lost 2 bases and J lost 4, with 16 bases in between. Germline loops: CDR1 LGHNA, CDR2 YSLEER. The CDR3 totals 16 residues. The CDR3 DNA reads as TGCGCCAGCAGCCAAAGAATAGGTAGCGGATCAGATACGCAGTATTTT. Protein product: CASSQRIGSGSDTQYF.

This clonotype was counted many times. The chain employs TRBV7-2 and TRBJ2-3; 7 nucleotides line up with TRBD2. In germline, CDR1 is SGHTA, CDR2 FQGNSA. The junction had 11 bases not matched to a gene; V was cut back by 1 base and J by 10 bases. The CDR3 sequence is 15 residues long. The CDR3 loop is CASSLELFGGYAQYF. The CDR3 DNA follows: TGTGCCAGCAGCTTAGAATTATTCGGGGGGTATGCGCAGTATTTT.